This T cell receptor (beta chain) came from a study of blood T cells in healthy people across ages. Study-wide points: Across samples, TCR beta diversity tracked strongly with naive T cell percentage. Higher diversity, along with more naive CD4+ cells, distinguished long-lived donors from aged donors.

Germline CDR1 is MNHNY and CDR2 is SVGAGI (reference sequence). The CDR3 has 16 residues. Germline trimming cut 3 bases from V and 5 bases from J; bases unmatched to any gene: 7. For the second PCR, which ran for about 6 to 11 cycles, a sample-barcoded 5' primer and a J-beta primer mix were used. Unique molecular identifiers of 12 random nucleotides labeled each cDNA. In TCRdb, the 5' RACE reads were re-called with MiXCR into one record per CDR3 protein. This repertoire shows approximately 960,000 distinct CDR3 sequences, 25% to 35% found once; its top ten account for roughly 10%. This clonotype was picked up a small number of times. Its target is not known. These records were also assigned to another study, of T cells of mothers and their children. As that study records: Detection yielded no persistent microchimeric T cell clones.

This sequence originates from a woman aged 35 to 49 in good health. Sequencing used blood. The chain recombines TRBV6-6 with TRBJ2-2; 9 nucleotides align to TRBD2. As DNA, the CDR3 is TGTGCCAGCAGTTATCGGCGGGGGGGCCAAACCGGGGAGCTGTTTTTT. Amino acids: CASSYRRGGQTGELFF.